One sample yielded the 13 T cell receptor beta chains listed below, sequenced in a study of T-cell reconstitution after alpha-beta-depleted transplantation in children. The authors prepared the TCRbeta library with unique molecular identifiers. MiXCR, applied by TCRdb to the PCR reads, yields one record per CDR3 protein. The sample includes some 150,000 distinct CDR3 sequences, 8.8% seen only once; the top ten take less than 20%. Sequencing was performed on PBMCs, mostly from graft donor cells, taken 180 days after TCRalphabeta/CD19-depleted stem cell transplant. These receptors were taken from a female patient between 2 and 15 years old who had a stem cell transplant for congenital amegakaryocytic thrombocytopenia, so the T cells may come from the graft donor.

The CDR3 spells CASSLGGPSPYF. The CDR3 nucleotides read TGTGCCAGCAGCTTAGGGGGGCCTAGTCCGTACTTC. The chain has TRBV11-1 and TRBJ2-7; a weak D match, TRBD1 (6 bases). Looked up from germline, CDR1 is SGHAT and CDR2 is FQDESV (reference sequence). V shed 1 base and J shed 12 bases, with 13 bases lying between them. This CDR3 contains 12 residues.

This clonotype occurred many times. The chain recombines TRBV27 with TRBJ2-3; 9 bases are shared with TRBD2. CDR1 is MNHEY, CDR2 SMNVEV, per germline (reference sequence). V was pared by 5 bases and J by 2 bases, with 5 bases of the junction left unmatched. CDR3 length: 15 amino acids. CDR3 region: CASSPRLAVTDTQYF. As DNA, the CDR3 is TGTGCCAGCAGTCCTCGACTAGCGGTCACAGATACGCAGTATTTT.

This clonotype was counted ten times or more. The genes are TRBV5-1 and TRBJ2-7; TRBD2 might be the D (5 bases). The V and J ends lost 0 bases and 3 bases respectively, with 10 bases between them. This CDR3 comprises 14 residues. Germline-derived CDR1 and CDR2 are SGHRS and YFSETQ. The CDR3 DNA sequence: TGCGCCAGCAGCTTGGACGGGGTTCTCTACGAGCAGTACTTC. Residues: CASSLDGVLYEQYF.

This clonotype was seen only a few times. The chain is built from TRBV11-2 and TRBJ2-7; 7 nucleotides match TRBD2. The CDR3 has 18 residues. Trimming at V came to 4 bases and at J to 2 bases, leaving 17 bases not matched to a gene. Germline V CDR1 and CDR2: SGHAT, FQNNGV. CDR3 coding DNA: TGTGCCAGCAGCTCCCCCCAGCAGGGTAGCGGGCGAACCTACGAGCAGTACTTC. This translates into CASSSPQQGSGRTYEQYF.

This sequence joins TRBV5-4 and TRBJ2-1, with D unclear. Germline V gene data show CDR1 as SGHNT and CDR2 as YYREEE (reference sequence). Trimming removed 3 bases from V and 4 bases from J, with 14 bases in between. The CDR3 is made up of 15 amino acids. In DNA form, the CDR3 reads TGTGCCAGCAGCTGGGGTGGAACTCCTTACAATGAGCAGTTCTTC. It is translated as CASSWGGTPYNEQFF.

At least ten counts were recorded for this clonotype. The J gene is TRBJ1-2, the V gene TRBV29-1; D unresolved. CDR1 and CDR2 (germline): SQVTM, ANQGSEA. The CDR3 runs to 14 residues. V lost 3 bases and J lost 4, with 15 bases in between. The CDR3 DNA follows: TGCAGCGTTGAGTCAGGCAGGACGGGCTATGGCTACACCTTC. Its translation: CSVESGRTGYGYTF.

In its sample, this clonotype was seen many times. The V and J genes are TRBV5-4 and TRBJ1-1; tentative D call: TRBD1 (6 bases). Germline-derived CDR1 and CDR2 are SGHNT and YYREEE (reference sequence). The CDR3 extends over 13 amino acids. Trimming removed 4 bases at V and 6 bases at J, with 13 bases between. CDR3 loop: CASSPGAKAEAFF. The CDR3 bases are TGTGCCAGCAGCCCGGGGGCGAAGGCTGAAGCTTTCTTT. Complete variable domain (other parts from reference TRBV5-4 and TRBJ1-1): ETGVTQSPTHLIKTRGQQVTLRCSSQSGHNTVSWYQQALGQGPQFIFQYYREEENGRGNFPPRFSGLQFPNYSSELNVNALELDDSALYLCASSPGAKAEAFFGQGTRLTVV.

This clonotype has more than one count but fewer than ten. The rearrangement links TRBV24-1 to TRBJ1-5; D unclear. Trimming stripped 1 base from V and 5 bases from J, with 8 bases between. CDR1 and CDR2 (germline): KGHDR, SFDVKD. The CDR3 is 14 residues long. The CDR3 reads CATSDFVSDQPQHF. The CDR3 DNA reads TGTGCCACCAGTGATTTTGTATCGGATCAGCCCCAGCATTTT.

This clonotype was seen more than once but under ten times. V is TRBV30 and J is TRBJ1-2, with 8 bases lining up with TRBD1. Germline lookup yields CDR1 GTSNPN and CDR2 SVGIG (reference sequence). The junction had 13 bases not matched to a gene; V was cut back by 8 bases and J by 8 bases. The CDR3 totals 13 residues. CDR3 in amino acids: CAGGQIRGQGYTF. CDR3 nucleotide sequence: TGTGCCGGGGGGCAAATCAGGGGGCAAGGCTACACCTTC. Variable domain in full (rest from reference TRBV30 and TRBJ1-2): SQTIHQWPATLVQPVGSPLSLECTVEGTSNPNLYWYRQAAGRGLQLLFYSVGIGQISSEVPQNLSASRPQDRQFILSSKKLLLSDSGFYLCAGGQIRGQGYTFGSGTRLTVV.

This clonotype was counted at least ten times. This chain joins TRBV2 and TRBJ2-3; D is uncertain. Trimming removed 6 bases from V and 4 bases from J, with 5 bases in between. Per the germline V gene, CDR1 is SNHLY and CDR2 is FYNNEI. CDR3 size: 11 residues. The CDR3 nucleotides are TGTGCCAGCAGGTTAGCAGATACGCAGTATTTT. Its translation is CASRLADTQYF.

This clonotype was counted ten times or more. This chain connects TRBV5-6 to TRBJ2-3; 10 bases agree with TRBD1. V gave up 4 bases and J gave up 6 bases; unmatched junction bases: 5. Germline V gives CDR1 SGHDT, CDR2 YYEEEE. CDR3 size: 14 residues. CDR3: CASSPRTGGDTQYF. The CDR3 region has the DNA TGTGCCAGCAGCCCCAGGACAGGGGGGGATACGCAGTATTTT.

The table lists this clonotype with many counts. CDR3 DNA: TGTGCCAGCAGTTTATACAGGGGTGGAAACACTGAAGCTTTCTTT. Translated: CASSLYRGGNTEAFF. This chain links TRBV11-1 with TRBJ1-1; 7 bases line up with TRBD1. The germline gives CDR1 SGHAT, CDR2 FQDESV (reference sequence). The CDR3 is 15 amino acids. Trimming cost V 6 bases and J 2 bases; bases outside gene matches: 9.

This chain connects TRBV20-1 to TRBJ2-7; D is unclear. V was pared by 3 bases and J by 2 bases, with 2 bases between. This CDR3 spans 10 amino acids. CDR1 is DFQATT, CDR2 SNEGSKA, per germline (reference sequence). The CDR3 sequence: CSASPYEQYF. The CDR3 coding sequence is TGCAGTGCTAGCCCCTACGAGCAGTACTTC.